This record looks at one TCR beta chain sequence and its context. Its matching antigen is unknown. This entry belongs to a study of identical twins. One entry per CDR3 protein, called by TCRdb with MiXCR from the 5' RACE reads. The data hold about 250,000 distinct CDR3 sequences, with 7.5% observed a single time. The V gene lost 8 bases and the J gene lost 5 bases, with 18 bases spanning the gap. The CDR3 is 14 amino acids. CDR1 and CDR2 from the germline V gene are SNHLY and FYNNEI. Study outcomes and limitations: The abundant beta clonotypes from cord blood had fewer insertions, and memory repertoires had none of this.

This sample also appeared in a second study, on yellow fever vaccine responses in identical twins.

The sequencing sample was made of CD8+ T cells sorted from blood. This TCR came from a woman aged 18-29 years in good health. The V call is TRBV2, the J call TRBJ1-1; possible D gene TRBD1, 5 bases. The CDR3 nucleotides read TGTGCCAGCGTGGAGGTGGGGCTTGGAACTGAAGCTTTCTTT. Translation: CASVEVGLGTEAFF. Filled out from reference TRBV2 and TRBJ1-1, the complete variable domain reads EPEVTQTPSHQVTQMGQEVILRCVPISNHLYFYWYRQILGQKVEFLVSFYNNEISEKSEIFDDQFSVERPDGSNFTLKIRSTKLEDSAMYFCASVEVGLGTEAFFGQGTRLTVV.